The source of this TCR beta chain is a study of T cells in Graves' hyperthyroidism and ophthalmopathy. Overall study context: Any treatment followed the collection of peripheral blood at initial diagnosis.

This clonotype appeared many times. Inclusion characteristics of ophthalmopathy patients comprised a Clinical Activity Score of at least 3, a NOSPECS grade of at least 4, and duration under 3 months. Uncontrolled infections, other autoimmune diseases, pregnancy or lactation led to exclusion of patients. What was amplified from RNA transcripts were TCR beta CDR3 regions. The HTBI set primed first-round TCR CDR3 RT-PCR. TCRdb analysed the multiplex PCR reads with MiXCR anew, one entry per CDR3 protein. The sample consists of more than 350,000 distinct CDR3 sequences, more than 12% of them appearing once. Sequences were obtained from blood. The TCR originated in a woman in her 30s with Graves' ophthalmopathy.

CDR3 protein: CASSSQTEGKGWFEQFF. As DNA, the CDR3 is TGTGCCAGCAGCTCTCAGACCGAGGGAAAGGGGTGGTTTGAGCAGTTCTTC. The rearrangement joins TRBV7-6 to TRBJ2-1; D is possibly TRBD1 or TRBD2 (5 bases each). Trimming pared 4 bases from V and 9 bases from J, leaving 25 bases between. Germline lookup yields CDR1 SGHVS and CDR2 FNYEAQ. The CDR3 consists of 17 residues. The full variable domain, its missing parts supplied by reference TRBV7-6 and TRBJ2-1, is GAGVSQSPRYKVTKRGQDVALRCDPISGHVSLYWYRQALGQGPEFLTYFNYEAQQDKSGLPNDRFSAERPEGSISTLTIQRTEQRDSAMYRCASSSQTEGKGWFEQFFGPGTRLTVL.